This TCR beta chain was profiled in a study of human T cells and chemical hapten exposure (dated by TCRdb to the early 2020s). Context from the whole study: For sensitization, 2% DPC in acetone was applied to a roughly 2 cm by roughly 2 cm area of upper inner arm skin. Libraries were pooled for sequencing, and variation in per-sample TCR yields was attributed mainly to small differences in library volumes within the pool. Patch testing was performed on the upper back with Finn chambers containing 0.01% DPC, and the patch tests were scored after 6 days according to International Contact Dermatitis Research Group standards. Weekly therapeutic DPC doses were additionally applied to the scalp of patients throughout the roughly 26-week study period. Alopecia areata with under or over 50% scalp involvement, alopecia totalis and alopecia universalis were represented in the patient cohort, which was mostly female. Blood for TCR sequencing was provided by twenty-nine alopecia patients at one to four time points (pre-sensitization, 2, 6 and 24 weeks). Peripheral blood TCR repertoire changes were tracked in vivo in alopecia patients during primary and secondary sensitization to the hapten diphenylcyclopropenone (DPC). Blood samples were taken from patients before sensitization (week 0) and then at 2, 6 and about 24 weeks after DPC sensitization.

The sample's time point label, in plain terms: pre-sensitization, week 0. Explained via the paper, the treatment or condition label denotes: therapeutic diphenylcyclopropenone sensitization with weekly scalp DPC. At each patch-test visit, blood was drawn before the patch test was applied. Patients were eligible if aged 18 to 70, diagnosed with alopecia and judged suitable for DPC therapy, and pregnant patients were excluded. Total RNA was extracted from unfractionated whole blood collected in Tempus Blood RNA tubes. With regard to this clonotype: The antigen this receptor binds is unknown. No much larger clone exists at a distance of one base, and base qualities are not known.

Looking up the germline V gene yields CDR1 SGHVS and CDR2 FQNEAQ. V is clipped by 0 bases and J by 2 bases, and the sequence between their germline boundaries is 14 bases long. The CDR3, cysteine through phenylalanine, is 16 amino acids long. The CDR3 DNA has 48 bases and is translated from base 1. General findings and caveats noted by the study authors: Expanded TCRs formed significantly more large CDR3 similarity clusters than pre-sensitization or healthy control sets, consistent with antigen-driven responses. The number of TCRs above 1 in 1000 frequency did not change with DPC sensitization; there was no evidence of global repertoire structure alterations. Alopecia, a presumed autoimmune disease, was present in all patients, so the immune response of the patients might differ from that of healthy individuals. Patch test score was positively correlated with the number of PT1 expanded TCRs, with significance at thresholds 8, 16 and 32 but not at 4. Repeated subsampling changed both the strength of the expansion versus patch-test correlation and the threshold at which the correlation became significant.

Receptor libraries were prepared by RACE. The instrument was a NextSeq 500. Library preparation attached unique molecular identifiers to individual cDNA molecules for quantitative, reproducible TCR counting. For every blood RNA sample, sequencing covered both the TCR alpha and TCR beta chains. In the paper's pipeline: Samples had a median of 95,638 TCRs, with a range from about 23,224 to 750,000. V, J and CDR3 annotation of the TCR reads was performed with the Decombinator software suite. Every sample was subsampled to the same number of TCRs (28,000) for the PS versus PT1 abundance plots. Expanded TCRs were defined as absent before sensitization and observed at least eight times at the 2-week time point. TCRdb trimmed the raw reads at Q25, called clones with MiXCR and kept productive beta chains. Entries are consolidated by CDR3 protein sequence, retaining the most common genes and DNA. TCRdb's processing, not the study's, gives the V and J calls here. Within this sample are roughly 81,000 distinct CDR3 sequences, with around 8.8% of them counted one time only. The top ten clones comprise 2.6% of the sample.

The sequence is built from TRBV7-8 and TRBJ2-7; a weak D assignment points to TRBD2 (6 bases agree). The source is a middle-aged man with alopecia areata. Some clones in this sample may be carry-over from other donors' samples. Sequenced material: whole blood, taken in connection with sensitization to the hapten diphenylcyclopropenone (DPC). The CDR3 loop reads CASSLARLVAPYEQYF. The DNA is TGTGCCAGCAGCTTAGCCCGACTAGTGGCTCCCTACGAGCAGTACTTC.